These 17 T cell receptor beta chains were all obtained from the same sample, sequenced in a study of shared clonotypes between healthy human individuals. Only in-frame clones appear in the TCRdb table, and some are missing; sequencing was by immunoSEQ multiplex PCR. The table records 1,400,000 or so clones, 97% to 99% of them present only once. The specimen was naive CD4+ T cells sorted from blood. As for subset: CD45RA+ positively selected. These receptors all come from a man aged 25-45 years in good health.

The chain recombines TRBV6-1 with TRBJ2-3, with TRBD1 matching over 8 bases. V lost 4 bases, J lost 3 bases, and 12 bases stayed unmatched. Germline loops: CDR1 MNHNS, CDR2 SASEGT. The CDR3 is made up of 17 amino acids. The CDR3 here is CASSVLTQGVPTDTQYF. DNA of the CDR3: TGTGCCAGCAGTGTCTTAACACAGGGGGTTCCGACAGATACGCAGTATTTT.

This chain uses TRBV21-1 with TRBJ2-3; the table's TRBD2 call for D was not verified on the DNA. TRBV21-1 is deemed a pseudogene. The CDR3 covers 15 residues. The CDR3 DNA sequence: TGTGCCAGCAGCAAAATCAAGCGGGAGGTTTGGACGCAGTATTTT. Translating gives CASSKIKREVWTQYF.

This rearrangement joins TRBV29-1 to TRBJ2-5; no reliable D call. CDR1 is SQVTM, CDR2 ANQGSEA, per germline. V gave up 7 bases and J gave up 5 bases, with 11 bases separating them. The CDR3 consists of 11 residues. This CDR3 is CSGVGVETQYF. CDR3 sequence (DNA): TGCAGCGGTGTCGGAGTGGAGACCCAGTACTTC.

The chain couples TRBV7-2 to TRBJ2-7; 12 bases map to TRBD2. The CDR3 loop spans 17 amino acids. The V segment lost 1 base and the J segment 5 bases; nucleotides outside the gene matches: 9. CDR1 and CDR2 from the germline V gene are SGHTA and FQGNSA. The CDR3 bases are TGTGCCAGCAGCTTAGTTAGTCTAGCGGGAGGGTCCCACGAGCAGTACTTC. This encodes CASSLVSLAGGSHEQYF. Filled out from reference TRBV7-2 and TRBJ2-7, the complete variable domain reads GAGVSQSPSNKVTEKGKDVELRCDPISGHTALYWYRQSLGQGLEFLIYFQGNSAPDKSGLPSDRFSAERTGGSVSTLTIQRTQQEDSAVYLCASSLVSLAGGSHEQYFGPGTRLTVT.

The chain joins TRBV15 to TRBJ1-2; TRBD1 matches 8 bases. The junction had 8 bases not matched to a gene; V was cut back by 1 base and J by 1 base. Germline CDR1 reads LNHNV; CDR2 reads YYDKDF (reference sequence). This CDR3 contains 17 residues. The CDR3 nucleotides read TGTGCCACCAGCAGAGGTCCTCCAGGGGGCCTTAACTATGGCTACACCTTC. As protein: CATSRGPPGGLNYGYTF. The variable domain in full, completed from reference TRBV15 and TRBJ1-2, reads DAMVIQNPRYQVTQFGKPVTLSCSQTLNHNVMYWYQQKSSQAPKLLFHYYDKDFNNEADTPDNFQSRRPNTSFCFLDIRSPGLGDTAMYLCATSRGPPGGLNYGYTFGSGTRLTVV.

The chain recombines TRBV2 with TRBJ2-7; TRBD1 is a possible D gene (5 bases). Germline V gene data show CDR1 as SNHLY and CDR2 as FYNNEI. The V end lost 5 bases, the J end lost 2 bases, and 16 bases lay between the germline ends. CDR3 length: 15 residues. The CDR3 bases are TGTGCCAGCAGTCAACAGGTCGCTACTACCTACGAGCAGTACTTC. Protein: CASSQQVATTYEQYF.

The CDR3 sequence is CASSETGLASGNTIYF. In DNA form, the CDR3 reads TGTGCCAGCAGTGAGACAGGCCTAGCCTCTGGAAACACCATATATTTT. V gene TRBV2 combines with J gene TRBJ1-3; tentative D call: TRBD1 (6 bases). Between the trimmed V and J ends, which lost 3 bases and 0 bases, there was a span of 12 bases. Germline values: CDR1 SNHLY, CDR2 FYNNEI. There are 16 residues in the CDR3.

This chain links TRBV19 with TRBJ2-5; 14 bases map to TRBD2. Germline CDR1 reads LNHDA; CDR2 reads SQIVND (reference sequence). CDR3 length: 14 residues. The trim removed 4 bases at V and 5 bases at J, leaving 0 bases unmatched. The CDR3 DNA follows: TGTGCCAGTAGTAGGACTAGCGGGAGGGAGACCCAGTACTTC. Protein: CASSRTSGRETQYF.

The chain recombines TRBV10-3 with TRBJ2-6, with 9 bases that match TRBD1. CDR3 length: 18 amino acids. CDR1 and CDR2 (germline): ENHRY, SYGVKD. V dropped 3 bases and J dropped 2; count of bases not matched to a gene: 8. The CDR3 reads CAISDSGTGLPGANVLTF. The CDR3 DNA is TGTGCCATCAGTGACAGCGGGACAGGGCTTCCTGGGGCCAACGTCCTGACTTTC.

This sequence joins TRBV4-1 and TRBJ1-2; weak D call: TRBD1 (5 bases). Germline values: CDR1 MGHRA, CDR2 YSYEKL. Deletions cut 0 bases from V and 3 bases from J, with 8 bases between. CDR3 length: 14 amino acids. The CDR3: CASSQDDRDYGYTF. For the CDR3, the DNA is TGCGCCAGCAGCCAAGACGACAGAGACTATGGCTACACCTTC.

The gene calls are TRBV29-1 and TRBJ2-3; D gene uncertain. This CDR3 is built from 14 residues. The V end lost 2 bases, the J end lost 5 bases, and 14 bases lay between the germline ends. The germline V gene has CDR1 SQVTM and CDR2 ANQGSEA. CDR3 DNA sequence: TGCAGCGTTGAAAGAGGTGGAGTGGAAGATACGCAGTATTTT. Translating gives CSVERGGVEDTQYF.

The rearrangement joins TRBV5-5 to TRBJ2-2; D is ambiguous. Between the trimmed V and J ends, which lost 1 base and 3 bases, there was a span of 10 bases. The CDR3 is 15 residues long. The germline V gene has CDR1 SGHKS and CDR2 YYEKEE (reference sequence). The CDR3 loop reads CASSLWAVDTGELFF. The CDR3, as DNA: TGTGCCAGCAGCTTGTGGGCAGTTGACACCGGGGAGCTGTTTTTT.

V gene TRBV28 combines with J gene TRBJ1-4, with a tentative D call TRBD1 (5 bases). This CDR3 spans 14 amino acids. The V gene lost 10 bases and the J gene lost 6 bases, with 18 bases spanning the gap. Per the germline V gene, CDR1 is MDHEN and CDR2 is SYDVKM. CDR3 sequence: CATSPTGGDEKLFF. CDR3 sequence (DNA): TGTGCCACAAGCCCGACGGGGGGTGATGAAAAACTGTTTTTT.

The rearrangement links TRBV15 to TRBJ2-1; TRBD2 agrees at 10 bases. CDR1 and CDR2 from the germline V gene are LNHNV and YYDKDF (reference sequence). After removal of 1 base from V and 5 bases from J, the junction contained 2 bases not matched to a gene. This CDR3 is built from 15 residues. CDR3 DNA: TGTGCCACCAGCAGAGTAGCGGGAGGAAACAATGAGCAGTTCTTC. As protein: CATSRVAGGNNEQFF.

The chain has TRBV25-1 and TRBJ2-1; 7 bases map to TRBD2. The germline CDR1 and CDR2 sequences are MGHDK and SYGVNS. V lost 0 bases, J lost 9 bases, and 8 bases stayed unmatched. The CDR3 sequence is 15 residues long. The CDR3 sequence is CASSEYGGGGGEQFF. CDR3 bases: TGTGCCAGCAGTGAATATGGCGGGGGAGGAGGTGAGCAGTTCTTC. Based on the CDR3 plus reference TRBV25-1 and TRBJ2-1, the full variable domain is EADIYQTPRYLVIGTGKKITLECSQTMGHDKMYWYQQDPGMELHLIHYSYGVNSTEKGDLSSESTVSRIRTEHFPLTLESARPSHTSQYLCASSEYGGGGGEQFFGPGTRLTVL.

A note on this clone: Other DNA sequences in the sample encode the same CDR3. The DNA of the CDR3 is TGTGCCAGCAGGGGCTCCTACGAGCAGTACTTC. Translating it yields CASRGSYEQYF. The rearrangement links TRBV2 to TRBJ2-7; D unresolved. This CDR3 is 11 amino acids long. CDR1 and CDR2 from the germline V gene are SNHLY and FYNNEI. Trimming stripped 6 bases from V and 0 bases from J, with 3 bases between.

This CDR3 reads CASSSVTGAGYEQYF. The CDR3 DNA reads as TGTGCCAGCAGTTCGGTAACGGGGGCAGGCTACGAGCAGTACTTC. This sequence joins TRBV6-5 and TRBJ2-7; either TRBD1 or TRBD2 may supply D (6 bases each). Germline V gene lookup returns CDR1 MNHEY and CDR2 SVGAGI. V gave up 4 bases and J gave up 3 bases, with 16 bases separating them. This CDR3 is 15 amino acids long.